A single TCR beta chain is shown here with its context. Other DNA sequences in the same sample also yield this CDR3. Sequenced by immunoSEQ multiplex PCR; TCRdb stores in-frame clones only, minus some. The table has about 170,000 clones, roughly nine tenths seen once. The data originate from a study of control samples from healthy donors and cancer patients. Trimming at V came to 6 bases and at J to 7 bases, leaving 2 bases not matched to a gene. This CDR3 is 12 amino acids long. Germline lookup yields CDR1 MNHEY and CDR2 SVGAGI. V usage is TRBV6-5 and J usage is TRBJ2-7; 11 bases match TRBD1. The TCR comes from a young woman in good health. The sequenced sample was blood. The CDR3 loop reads CASRDRGREQYF. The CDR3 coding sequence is TGTGCCAGCAGGGACAGGGGGCGGGAGCAGTACTTC.